This T cell receptor beta chain appears in the sequencing data of a study of post-analysis software for immune sequencing data. Study-wide results and limits: In patients, TRBV5-6, TRBV5-1 and TRBV20-1 belonged to four or five TRBV segments found more frequently than in controls.

Unique molecular identifiers tagged the TCR beta cDNA libraries. TCRdb ran MiXCR on the PCR reads and lists one entry per CDR3 protein. The sample holds roughly 800,000 distinct CDR3 sequences, about 50% seen once. Germline V gene sequence: CDR1 SGHAT, CDR2 FQNNGV. The CDR3 totals 14 residues. V shed 3 bases and J 10 bases; nucleotides not matched to a gene: 8. A remark on this clonotype: No antigen is known for it.

V is TRBV11-2 and J is TRBJ2-1, with 8 positions matching TRBD1. The source of this sequence is a girl under 18 with multiple sclerosis. Material: blood. This CDR3 reads CASSFQDRVREQFF. DNA for the CDR3: TGTGCCAGCAGCTTCCAGGACAGGGTTCGGGAGCAGTTCTTC.